This passage covers 3 T cell receptor beta chains from one sample sequenced in a study of CDR3 diversity in severe acne. Using its own MiXCR run on the PCR reads, TCRdb lists one record per CDR3 protein. The sample includes some 90,000 distinct CDR3 sequences, about 53% seen only once; the top ten take around 10%. Sample: blood. These receptors were obtained from a male donor with severe acne vulgaris.

This clonotype was recorded at least ten times. This rearrangement joins TRBV28 to TRBJ1-2, with 10 bases matching TRBD1. The germline CDR1 and CDR2 sequences are MDHEN and SYDVKM. J was trimmed by 8 bases and V by 3 bases; bases with no gene match: 9. This CDR3 is built from 15 residues. This chain's CDR3 is CASSLETGGSGGYTF. For the CDR3, the DNA is TGTGCCAGCAGTTTGGAGACAGGGGGCTCGGGGGGCTACACCTTC.

Concerning this clonotype: The CDR3 end shows no conserved phenylalanine or tryptophan, and so a read error is likely. The limits of the CDR3 on the DNA are not certain, so only TCRdb's listed CDR3 is given. The CDR3 sequence: CSGSGEQHL. The gene calls are TRBV27 and TRBJ2-7; the D call TRBD1 from the table was never checked on the DNA. Germline V gene data show CDR1 as MNHEY and CDR2 as SMNVEV (reference sequence). The CDR3 spans 9 residues, counting both ends.

This clonotype was observed many times. The chain combines TRBV11-2 with TRBJ2-3, with 10 bases aligning to TRBD2. Trimming cost V 2 bases and J 2 bases; bases outside gene matches: 1. Germline V gene data show CDR1 as SGHAT and CDR2 as FQNNGV. The CDR3 extends over 15 amino acids. In DNA form, the CDR3 reads TGTGCCAGCAGCTTAACTAGCGGGAACACAGATACGCAGTATTTT. Translating it yields CASSLTSGNTDTQYF. Together with reference TRBV11-2 and TRBJ2-3, the CDR3 gives the full variable domain: EAGVAQSPRYKIIEKRQSVAFWCNPISGHATLYWYQQILGQGPKLLIQFQNNGVVDDSQLPKDRFSAERLKGVDSTLKIQPAKLEDSAVYLCASSLTSGNTDTQYFGPGTRLTVL.